The 20 T cell receptor beta chains below come from one sample, sequenced in a study of OX40 agonist ivuxolimab in advanced cancers. Libraries were built with the immunoSEQ multiplex PCR assay. The table comes from immuneACCESS by way of TCRdb, which keeps in-frame sequences with V and J called. Part of the clones is missing from these tables; in studies checked, under half for an unresolved V gene and the rest for unknown reasons. Here the sample has roughly 76,000 clones; more than 65% occur a single time. The ten most abundant clones make up about 1.1% of the sample. Sample: CD4+ or CD8+ T cells sorted from blood, taken in a trial of the OX40 agonist ivuxolimab. Source of these receptors: an adult with an advanced solid tumor such as melanoma, head and neck, liver or kidney cancer.

This rearrangement joins TRBV7-3 to TRBJ2-2; D is ambiguous. Germline loops: CDR1 SGHTA, CDR2 FQGTGA. The germline V and J ends were trimmed by 5 bases and 7 bases, with 17 bases remaining between them. This CDR3 is built from 15 residues. CDR3 DNA sequence: TGTGCCAGCAGCCCCCCCGCTAGGATAGGCGGGGAGCTGTTTTTT. Translated: CASSPPARIGGELFF.

The genes are TRBV7-3 and TRBJ2-1; 9 positions match TRBD1. The CDR3 contains 15 residues. V lost 3 bases, J lost 0 bases, and 0 bases stayed unmatched. Germline values: CDR1 SGHTA, CDR2 FQGTGA. The CDR3 sequence: CASSLDRGSYNEQFF. DNA of the CDR3: TGTGCCAGCAGCTTGGACAGGGGCTCCTACAATGAGCAGTTCTTC. Based on the CDR3 plus reference TRBV7-3 and TRBJ2-1, the full variable domain is GAGVSQTPSNKVTEKGKYVELRCDPISGHTALYWYRQSLGQGPEFLIYFQGTGAADDSGLPNDRFFAVRPEGSVSTLKIQRTERGDSAVYLCASSLDRGSYNEQFFGPGTRLTVL.

CDR3 in DNA: TGTGCCAGTAGACCCGACGGAAACTATGGCTACACCTTC. Protein product: CASRPDGNYGYTF. The chain joins TRBV19 to TRBJ1-2; D is uncertain. Between the trimmed V and J ends, which lost 6 bases and 2 bases, there was a span of 10 bases. Germline V gene lookup returns CDR1 LNHDA and CDR2 SQIVND (reference sequence). The CDR3 consists of 13 residues.

The CDR3: CASSQFHTGGSAFF. The CDR3 DNA is TGCGCCAGCAGCCAATTTCATACAGGGGGTTCAGCTTTCTTT. The chain combines TRBV4-3 with TRBJ1-1; 8 bases line up with TRBD1. Looked up from germline, CDR1 is LGHNA and CDR2 is YSLEER. V shed 2 bases, J shed 10 bases, and the junction held 9 bases outside the gene matches. The CDR3 sequence is 14 residues long.

The J gene is TRBJ1-1, the V gene TRBV6-5; TRBD1 aligns across 8 bases. Unmatched junction bases numbered 11, after V lost 0 bases and J lost 8 bases. CDR3 length: 16 residues. Germline loops: CDR1 MNHEY, CDR2 SVGAGI. The CDR3: CASSYSPGTGRKEAFF. In DNA, the CDR3 is TGTGCCAGCAGTTACTCACCAGGGACAGGTCGTAAGGAAGCTTTCTTT.

V usage is TRBV7-9 and J usage is TRBJ2-2; the D call may be TRBD1 or TRBD2 (5 bases each). CDR1 and CDR2 (germline): SEHNR, FQNEAQ (reference sequence). Trimming took off 0 bases at V and 6 bases at J, with 14 bases between the two ends. The CDR3 consists of 16 residues. This chain's CDR3 is CASSLAVGMGPGELFF. CDR3 nucleotide sequence: TGTGCCAGCAGCTTAGCAGTCGGCATGGGACCCGGGGAGCTGTTTTTT. Together with reference TRBV7-9 and TRBJ2-2, the CDR3 gives the full variable domain: DTGVSQNPRHKITKRGQNVTFRCDPISEHNRLYWYRQTLGQGPEFLTYFQNEAQLEKSRLLSDRFSAERPKGSFSTLEIQRTEQGDSAMYLCASSLAVGMGPGELFFGEGSRLTVL.

The table lists this clone with a few counts. This sample also contains other DNA sequences that code for the same CDR3. The chain is built from TRBV4-3 and TRBJ1-2; tentative D call: TRBD1 (5 bases). Trimming took 0 bases from V and 2 from J, leaving 10 bases between them. The CDR3 loop spans 15 amino acids. The germline gives CDR1 LGHNA, CDR2 YSLEER. CDR3 nucleotides: TGCGCCAGCAGCCAAGAGGGGGGTGACAACTATGGCTACACCTTC. Translating gives CASSQEGGDNYGYTF.

V is TRBV15 and J is TRBJ2-4; D not certain. From germline, CDR1 is LNHNV and CDR2 YYDKDF (reference sequence). The CDR3 spans 15 residues. Trimming removed 4 bases from V and 0 bases from J, with 10 bases in between. The CDR3 spells CATSTDRLAKNIQYF. CDR3 in DNA: TGTGCCACCAGCACCGACCGACTAGCCAAAAACATTCAGTACTTC.

This chain connects TRBV19 to TRBJ1-1; 7 nucleotides agree with TRBD1. Germline V gene data show CDR1 as LNHDA and CDR2 as SQIVND (reference sequence). The CDR3 totals 16 residues. V shed 1 base and J 1 base; nucleotides not matched to a gene: 6. CDR3 DNA: TGTGCCAGTAGTATAGGGACAGGAGCTACGAACACTGAAGCTTTCTTT. Its protein product is CASSIGTGATNTEAFF. The whole variable domain, remainder taken from reference TRBV19 and TRBJ1-1, is DGGITQSPKYLFRKEGQNVTLSCEQNLNHDAMYWYRQDPGQGLRLIYYSQIVNDFQKGDIAEGYSVSREKKESFPLTVTSAQKNPTAFYLCASSIGTGATNTEAFFGQGTRLTVV.

The V and J genes are TRBV7-9 and TRBJ2-1; 10 bases are a match to TRBD2. The CDR3 totals 19 residues. Germline-derived CDR1 and CDR2 are SEHNR and FQNEAQ (reference sequence). The V gene end was trimmed by 0 bases and the J gene end by 9 bases; junction bases not matched to a gene: 17. The CDR3 sequence is CASSLAVSSGGLFSVEQFF. The CDR3 nucleotides read TGTGCCAGCAGCTTAGCTGTCTCTAGCGGGGGCCTTTTCTCTGTTGAGCAGTTCTTC.

The chain recombines TRBV27 with TRBJ1-1; weak D call: TRBD1 (6 bases). There are 15 residues in the CDR3. V was cut by 6 bases and J by 5 bases, with 19 bases left in between. The germline CDR1 and CDR2 sequences are MNHEY and SMNVEV (reference sequence). CDR3 loop: CASRVMGAGGTEAFF. DNA of the CDR3: TGTGCCAGCAGAGTGATGGGGGCAGGAGGAACTGAAGCTTTCTTT.

V and J are TRBV7-2 and TRBJ1-2; 7 bases are a match to TRBD1. The ends lost 5 bases at V and 6 bases at J; junction bases unmatched: 9. Germline V gene data show CDR1 as SGHTA and CDR2 as FQGNSA. The CDR3 totals 14 residues. The CDR3 loop reads CASSGRGMGNGYTF. The DNA of the CDR3 is TGTGCCAGCAGCGGCAGGGGGATGGGGAATGGCTACACCTTC.

The rearrangement uses TRBV7-2 and TRBJ2-2, with 7 bases matching TRBD2. Germline V gene sequence: CDR1 SGHTA, CDR2 FQGNSA. The trim removed 10 bases at V and 1 base at J, leaving 9 bases unmatched. The CDR3 is made up of 15 amino acids. The CDR3 bases are TGTGCCACCCGCTTGGGCGGGGGGAACACCGGGGAGCTGTTTTTT. Translation gives CATRLGGGNTGELFF.

The chain is built from TRBV7-2 and TRBJ1-5; D call uncertain. V was trimmed by 0 bases and J by 6 bases, leaving 6 bases between them. This CDR3 contains 13 residues. Germline CDR1 and CDR2: SGHTA and FQGNSA. The CDR3 DNA follows: TGTGCCAGCAGCTTAGCCTCCAGTCAGCCCCAGCATTTT. Protein sequence: CASSLASSQPQHF. The full variable domain, rest sourced from reference TRBV7-2 and TRBJ1-5, is GAGVSQSPSNKVTEKGKDVELRCDPISGHTALYWYRQSLGQGLEFLIYFQGNSAPDKSGLPSDRFSAERTGGSVSTLTIQRTQQEDSAVYLCASSLASSQPQHFGDGTRLSIL.

The chain couples TRBV23-1 to TRBJ2-1; D unclear. TRBV23-1 is known as an ORF, though its function is uncertain. This CDR3 has 17 residues. Deletions cut 0 bases from V and 2 bases from J, with 14 bases between. CDR3 coding DNA: TGCGCCAGCAGTCAATCCACCCCCTCTTCTACCTACAATGAGCAGTTCTTC. Protein sequence: CASSQSTPSSTYNEQFF.

The V gene is TRBV2, the J gene TRBJ2-2; 10 bases are a match to TRBD1. CDR3 length equals 14 residues. Germline V CDR1 and CDR2: SNHLY, FYNNEI. The trim removed 6 bases at V and 6 bases at J, leaving 4 bases unmatched. The CDR3 DNA reads TGTGCCAGCAGGAAAGGGACAGGGGCCGGGGAGCTGTTTTTT. The encoded protein is CASRKGTGAGELFF.

This chain joins TRBV7-9 and TRBJ1-1, with a tentative D call TRBD1 (5 bases). The CDR3 runs to 13 residues. With 0 bases removed from V and 4 bases from J, the gap between germline ends came to 6 bases. CDR1 and CDR2 (germline): SEHNR, FQNEAQ (reference sequence). This chain's CDR3 is CASSLAQGTEAFF. The CDR3 bases are TGTGCCAGCAGCTTAGCGCAGGGCACTGAAGCTTTCTTT. The full variable domain, rest sourced from reference TRBV7-9 and TRBJ1-1, is DTGVSQNPRHKITKRGQNVTFRCDPISEHNRLYWYRQTLGQGPEFLTYFQNEAQLEKSRLLSDRFSAERPKGSFSTLEIQRTEQGDSAMYLCASSLAQGTEAFFGQGTRLTVV.

The chain carries TRBV7-9 and TRBJ2-5; 8 bases line up with TRBD1. Germline V gene data show CDR1 as SEHNR and CDR2 as FQNEAQ (reference sequence). The junction had 10 bases not matched to a gene; V was cut back by 5 bases and J by 5 bases. The CDR3 covers 15 residues. CDR3 sequence: CASSIGTGSRETQYF. The CDR3 nucleotides are TGTGCCAGCAGCATCGGGACAGGCAGCCGGGAGACCCAGTACTTC.

As for this clone: Relative to the germline gene, one junction end is altered; a read error may explain this. The chain links TRBV7-2 to TRBJ2-2; TRBD2 is a possible D gene (5 bases). From germline, CDR1 is SGHTA and CDR2 FQGNSA. This CDR3 is 14 amino acids long. The CDR3 sequence: CASSQEGGTGELFF. CDR3 bases: TGCGCCAGCAGCCAAGAGGGCGGCACCGGGGAGCTGTTTTTT.

V gene TRBV7-9 combines with J gene TRBJ2-3, with TRBD1 matching 8 bases. Germline lookup yields CDR1 SEHNR and CDR2 FQNEAQ (reference sequence). This CDR3 region has 15 residues. V trimming: 5 bases; J trimming: 4 bases; junction bases outside the gene matches: 8. In DNA form, the CDR3 reads TGTGCCAGCAGCCAAGGGACAGGTATCGCAGATACGCAGTATTTT. Its translation is CASSQGTGIADTQYF.